The entry below describes one T cell receptor beta chain. Its target is unknown. Tagging with unique molecular identifiers was applied to individual cDNA molecules. TCRdb reprocessed the 5' RACE reads via MiXCR and lists one record per CDR3 protein. The sample shows around 83,000 distinct CDR3 sequences, over 9.5% of them seen only once. This sample was included in a study of early T cells in non-severe SARS-CoV-2 infection. General study findings and limits: Matching results from VDJdb favored anti-spike CD8 responses, leaving private and CD4 specificities undetected.

The CDR3 runs 14 residues. Germline loops: CDR1 MNHNY, CDR2 SVGAGI (reference sequence). Between the trimmed V and J ends, which lost 5 bases and 5 bases, there was a span of 10 bases. The sequenced sample was whole blood, obtained at baseline. The gene calls are TRBV6-6 and TRBJ1-6; D unresolved. The origin of this receptor is an adult who was a healthcare worker with PCR-confirmed SARS-CoV-2 infection or an uninfected control (not recorded which). CDR3 in amino acids: CASSQGRDNSPLHF. The CDR3 nucleotides are TGTGCCAGCAGTCAAGGACGGGATAATTCACCCCTCCACTTT.